The entry below describes one T cell receptor beta chain. This CDR3 has 14 amino acids. From germline, CDR1 is SGHNT and CDR2 YENEEA. Trimming left V 0 bases short and J 7 bases short, with 12 bases between. This specimen comes from a study of OX40 agonist ivuxolimab in advanced cancers. At the level of the study: The patients got ivuxolimab, which is an agonistic anti-OX40 (CD134) antibody. Subjects had a mean age of roughly 57 years, with a range of 23 to 79; less than 90% were male. Among those treated, three patients had partial responses, one with hepatocellular carcinoma and two with cutaneous melanoma.

TCRdb's copy holds only in-frame clones and misses some; the assay was immunoSEQ multiplex PCR. The sample shows 40,000 to 50,000 clones, around four fifths of them seen only once. Exclusion of a patient followed from autoimmune disease history or systemic immunosuppression. Specimen: CD4+ or CD8+ T cells sorted from blood, collected in a trial of the OX40 agonist ivuxolimab. The TCR sequence derives from an adult with an advanced solid tumor such as melanoma, head and neck, liver or kidney cancer. The V call is TRBV11-3, the J call TRBJ1-1; D call uncertain. The CDR3 DNA is TGTGCCAGCAGCTTAGAAGAAAGGCAAGGTGAAGCTTTCTTT. It translates to CASSLEERQGEAFF.